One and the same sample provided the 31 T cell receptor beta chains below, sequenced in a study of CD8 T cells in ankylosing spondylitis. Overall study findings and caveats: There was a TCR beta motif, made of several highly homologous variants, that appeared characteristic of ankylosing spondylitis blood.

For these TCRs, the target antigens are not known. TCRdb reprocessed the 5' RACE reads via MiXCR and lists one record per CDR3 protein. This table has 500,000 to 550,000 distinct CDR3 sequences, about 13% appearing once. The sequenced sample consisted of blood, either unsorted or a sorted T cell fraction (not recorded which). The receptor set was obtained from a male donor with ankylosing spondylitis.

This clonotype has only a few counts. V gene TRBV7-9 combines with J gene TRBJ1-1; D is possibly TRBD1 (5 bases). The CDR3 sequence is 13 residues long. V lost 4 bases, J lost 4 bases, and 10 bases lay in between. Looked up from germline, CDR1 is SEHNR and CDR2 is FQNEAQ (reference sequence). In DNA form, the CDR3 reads TGTGCCAGCAGCTCACCGGGGGGCACTGAAGCTTTCTTT. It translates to CASSSPGGTEAFF. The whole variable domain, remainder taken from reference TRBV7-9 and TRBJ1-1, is DTGVSQNPRHKITKRGQNVTFRCDPISEHNRLYWYRQTLGQGPEFLTYFQNEAQLEKSRLLSDRFSAERPKGSFSTLEIQRTEQGDSAMYLCASSSPGGTEAFFGQGTRLTVV.

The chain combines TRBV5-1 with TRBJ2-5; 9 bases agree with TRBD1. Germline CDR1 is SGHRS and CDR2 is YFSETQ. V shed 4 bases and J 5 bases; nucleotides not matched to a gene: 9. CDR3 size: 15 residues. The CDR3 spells CASSQRTGAGETQYF. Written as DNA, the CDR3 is TGCGCCAGCAGCCAAAGGACAGGGGCGGGGGAGACCCAGTACTTC. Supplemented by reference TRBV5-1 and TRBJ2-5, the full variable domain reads KAGVTQTPRYLIKTRGQQVTLSCSPISGHRSVSWYQQTPGQGLQFLFEYFSETQRNKGNFPGRFSGRQFSNSRSEMNVSTLELGDSALYLCASSQRTGAGETQYFGPGTRLLVL.

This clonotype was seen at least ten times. Here the CDR3 reads CASSGREKKTGELFF. In DNA, the CDR3 is TGTGCCAGCAGCGGCCGGGAGAAGAAAACCGGGGAGCTGTTTTTT. The chain carries TRBV7-9 and TRBJ2-2; D may be TRBD2 (6 bases). V lost 5 bases to trimming and J lost 5 bases, with 15 bases between them. There are 15 residues in the CDR3. The germline CDR1 and CDR2 sequences are SEHNR and FQNEAQ (reference sequence). Combining the CDR3 with reference TRBV7-9 and TRBJ2-2 gives the whole variable domain DTGVSQNPRHKITKRGQNVTFRCDPISEHNRLYWYRQTLGQGPEFLTYFQNEAQLEKSRLLSDRFSAERPKGSFSTLEIQRTEQGDSAMYLCASSGREKKTGELFFGEGSRLTVL.

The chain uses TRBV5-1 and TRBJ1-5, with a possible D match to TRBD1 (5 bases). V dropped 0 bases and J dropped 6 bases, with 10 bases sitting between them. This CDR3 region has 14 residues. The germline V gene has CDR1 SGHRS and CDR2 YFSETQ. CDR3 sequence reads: CASSLGGDSQPQHF. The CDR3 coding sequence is TGCGCCAGCAGCTTGGGAGGGGACTCTCAGCCCCAGCATTTT.

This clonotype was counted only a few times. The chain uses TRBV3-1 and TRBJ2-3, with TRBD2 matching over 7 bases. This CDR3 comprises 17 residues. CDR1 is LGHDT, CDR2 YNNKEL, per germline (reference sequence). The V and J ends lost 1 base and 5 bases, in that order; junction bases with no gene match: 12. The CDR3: CASSQGLGGPSEDTQYF. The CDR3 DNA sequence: TGTGCCAGCAGCCAAGGGTTGGGAGGGCCCTCGGAAGATACGCAGTATTTT.

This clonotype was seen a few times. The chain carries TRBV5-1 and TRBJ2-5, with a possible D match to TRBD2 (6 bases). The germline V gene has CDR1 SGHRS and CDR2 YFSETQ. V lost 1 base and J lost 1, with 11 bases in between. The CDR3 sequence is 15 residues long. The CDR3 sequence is CASSLIGGAQETQYF. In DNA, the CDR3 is TGCGCCAGCAGCTTGATCGGCGGGGCCCAAGAGACCCAGTACTTC. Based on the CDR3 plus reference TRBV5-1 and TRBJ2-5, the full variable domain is KAGVTQTPRYLIKTRGQQVTLSCSPISGHRSVSWYQQTPGQGLQFLFEYFSETQRNKGNFPGRFSGRQFSNSRSEMNVSTLELGDSALYLCASSLIGGAQETQYFGPGTRLLVL.

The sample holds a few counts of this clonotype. The CDR3 DNA sequence: TGTGCCAGTAGTCCCCTTAGGGGGACTGGGAACACTGAAGCTTTCTTT. This translates into CASSPLRGTGNTEAFF. V and J are TRBV19 and TRBJ1-1, with D perhaps TRBD1 (6 bases). The germline V gene encodes CDR1 LNHDA and CDR2 SQIVND (reference sequence). The V end was cut by 5 bases, the J end by 1 base, with 17 bases between. There are 16 residues in the CDR3.

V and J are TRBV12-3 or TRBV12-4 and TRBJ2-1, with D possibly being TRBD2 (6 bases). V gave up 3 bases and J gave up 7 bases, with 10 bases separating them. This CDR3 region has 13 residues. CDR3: CASSFGTFNEQFF. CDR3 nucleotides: TGTGCCAGCAGTTTTGGGACTTTTAATGAGCAGTTCTTC.

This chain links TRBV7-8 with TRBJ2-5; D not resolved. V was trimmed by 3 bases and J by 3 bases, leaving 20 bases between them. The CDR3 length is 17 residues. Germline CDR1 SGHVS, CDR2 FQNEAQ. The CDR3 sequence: CASSLFGVGENEETQYF. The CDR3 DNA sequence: TGTGCCAGCAGCTTGTTTGGGGTTGGAGAAAACGAAGAGACCCAGTACTTC. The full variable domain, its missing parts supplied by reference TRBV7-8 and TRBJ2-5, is GAGVSQSPRYKVAKRGQDVALRCDPISGHVSLFWYQQALGQGPEFLTYFQNEAQLDKSGLPSDRFFAERPEGSVSTLKIQRTQQEDSAVYLCASSLFGVGENEETQYFGPGTRLLVL.

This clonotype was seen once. CDR3 nucleotides: TGTGCCAGCAGCCGTAGGTTGGGATTTCGGGAGAATGAGCAGTTCTTC. Protein sequence: CASSRRLGFRENEQFF. The chain carries TRBV14 and TRBJ2-1, with D possibly matching TRBD2 (6 bases). The V gene's germline CDR1 is SGHDN and CDR2 FVKESK. Trimming removed 4 bases at V and 7 bases at J, with 20 bases between. CDR3 size: 16 residues. The whole variable domain, filled in from reference TRBV14 and TRBJ2-1, reads EAGVTQFPSHSVIEKGQTVTLRCDPISGHDNLYWYRRVMGKEIKFLLHFVKESKQDESGMPNNRFLAERTGGTYSTLKVQPAELEDSGVYFCASSRRLGFRENEQFFGPGTRLTVL.

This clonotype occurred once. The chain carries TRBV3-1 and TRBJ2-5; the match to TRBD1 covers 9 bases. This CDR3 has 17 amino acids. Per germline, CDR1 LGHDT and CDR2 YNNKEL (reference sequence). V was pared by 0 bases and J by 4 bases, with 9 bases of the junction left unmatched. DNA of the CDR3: TGTGCCAGCAGCCAAGATGGATACACGGACAGGGGAGAGACCCAGTACTTC. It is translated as CASSQDGYTDRGETQYF.

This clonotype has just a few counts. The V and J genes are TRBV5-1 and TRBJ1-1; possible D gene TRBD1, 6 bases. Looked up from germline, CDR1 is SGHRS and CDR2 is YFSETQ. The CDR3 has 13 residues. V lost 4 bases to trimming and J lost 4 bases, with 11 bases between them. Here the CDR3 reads CASSIQGPTEAFF. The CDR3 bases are TGCGCCAGCAGCATACAGGGTCCCACTGAAGCTTTCTTT.

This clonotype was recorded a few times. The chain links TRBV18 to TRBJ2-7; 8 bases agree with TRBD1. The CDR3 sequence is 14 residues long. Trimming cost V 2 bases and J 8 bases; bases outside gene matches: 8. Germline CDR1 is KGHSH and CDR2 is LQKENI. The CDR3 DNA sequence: TGTGCCAGCTCACCATCCGACAGGGGAACTCAGCAGTACTTC. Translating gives CASSPSDRGTQQYF.

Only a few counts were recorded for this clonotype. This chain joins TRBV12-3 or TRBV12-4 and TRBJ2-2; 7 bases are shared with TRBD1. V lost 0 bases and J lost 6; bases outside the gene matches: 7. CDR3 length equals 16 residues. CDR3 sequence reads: CASSLALDRSAGELFF. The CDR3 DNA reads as TGTGCCAGCAGTTTAGCCTTGGACAGGTCTGCCGGGGAGCTGTTTTTT.

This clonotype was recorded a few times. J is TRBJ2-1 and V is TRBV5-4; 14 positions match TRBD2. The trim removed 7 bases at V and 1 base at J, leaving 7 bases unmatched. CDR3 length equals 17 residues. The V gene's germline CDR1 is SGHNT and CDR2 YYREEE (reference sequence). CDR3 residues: CASYRLAGGTSYNEQFF. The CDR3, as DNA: TGTGCCAGCTACCGACTAGCGGGAGGGACGTCCTACAATGAGCAGTTCTTC.

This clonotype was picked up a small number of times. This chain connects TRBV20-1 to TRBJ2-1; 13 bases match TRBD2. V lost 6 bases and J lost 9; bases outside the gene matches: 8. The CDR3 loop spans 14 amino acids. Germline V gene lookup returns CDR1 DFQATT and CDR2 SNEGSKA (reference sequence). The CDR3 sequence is CSAARTSGSLEQFF. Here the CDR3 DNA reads TGCAGTGCCGCCCGGACTAGCGGGAGTCTTGAGCAGTTCTTC.

The CDR3 region is CSVEEGARGYTF. The CDR3 nucleotides are TGCAGCGTTGAAGAGGGGGCGAGGGGCTACACCTTC. The rearrangement links TRBV29-1 to TRBJ1-2; D may be TRBD1 (6 bases). The CDR3 sequence is 12 residues long. Looked up from germline, CDR1 is SQVTM and CDR2 is ANQGSEA. V lost 0 bases and J 8 bases, leaving 10 bases between the germline ends.

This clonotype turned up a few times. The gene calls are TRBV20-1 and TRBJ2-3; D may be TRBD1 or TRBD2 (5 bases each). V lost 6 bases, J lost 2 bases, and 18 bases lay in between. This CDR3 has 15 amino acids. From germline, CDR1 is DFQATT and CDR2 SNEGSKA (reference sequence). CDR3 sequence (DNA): TGCAGTGCCCTCAACTTTGGGACCCCCACAGATACGCAGTATTTT. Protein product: CSALNFGTPTDTQYF.

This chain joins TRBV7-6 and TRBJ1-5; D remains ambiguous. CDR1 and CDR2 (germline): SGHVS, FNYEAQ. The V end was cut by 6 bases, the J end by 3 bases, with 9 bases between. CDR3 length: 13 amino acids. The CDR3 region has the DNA TGTGCCAGCAGTGAAGACGCCAATCAGCCCCAGCATTTT. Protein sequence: CASSEDANQPQHF.

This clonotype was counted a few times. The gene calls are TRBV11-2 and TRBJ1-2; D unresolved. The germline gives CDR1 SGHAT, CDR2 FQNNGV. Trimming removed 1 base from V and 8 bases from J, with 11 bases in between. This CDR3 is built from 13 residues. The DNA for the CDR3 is TGTGCCAGCAGCTTAGCTCAGAGGAAGGGCTACACCTTC. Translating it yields CASSLAQRKGYTF.

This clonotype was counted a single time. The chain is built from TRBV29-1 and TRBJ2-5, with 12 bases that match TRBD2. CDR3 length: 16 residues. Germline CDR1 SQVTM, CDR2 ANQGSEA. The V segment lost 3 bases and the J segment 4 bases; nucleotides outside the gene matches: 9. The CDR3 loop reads CSVDLTSGSLLETQYF. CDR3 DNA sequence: TGCAGCGTTGATTTGACTAGCGGGAGTTTGCTAGAGACCCAGTACTTC.

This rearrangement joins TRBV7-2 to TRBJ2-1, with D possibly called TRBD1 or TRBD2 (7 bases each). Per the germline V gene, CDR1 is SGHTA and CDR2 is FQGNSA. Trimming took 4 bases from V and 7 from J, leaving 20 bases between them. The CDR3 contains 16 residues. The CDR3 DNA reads TGTGCCAGCAGCTATCAGGGAGGGGACAGAGGGAATGAGCAGTTCTTC. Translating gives CASSYQGGDRGNEQFF.

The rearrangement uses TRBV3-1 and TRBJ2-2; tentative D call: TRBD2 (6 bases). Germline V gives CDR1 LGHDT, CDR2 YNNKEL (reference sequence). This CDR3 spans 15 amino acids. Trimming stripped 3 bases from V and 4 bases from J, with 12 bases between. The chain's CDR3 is CASSQSLASTGELFF. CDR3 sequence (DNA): TGTGCCAGCAGCCAGAGCCTAGCGAGCACCGGGGAGCTGTTTTTT.

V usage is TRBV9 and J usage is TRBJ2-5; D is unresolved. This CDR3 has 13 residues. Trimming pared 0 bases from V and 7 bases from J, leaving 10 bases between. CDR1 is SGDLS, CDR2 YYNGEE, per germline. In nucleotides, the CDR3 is TGTGCCAGCAGCGTAGTAGAATGGGGGACCCAGTACTTC. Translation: CASSVVEWGTQYF.

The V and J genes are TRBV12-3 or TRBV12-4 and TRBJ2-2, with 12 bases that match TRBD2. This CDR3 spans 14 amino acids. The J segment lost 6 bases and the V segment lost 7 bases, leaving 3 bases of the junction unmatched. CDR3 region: CASNLAGGPGELFF. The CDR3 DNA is TGTGCCAGCAACCTAGCGGGAGGGCCCGGGGAGCTGTTTTTT.

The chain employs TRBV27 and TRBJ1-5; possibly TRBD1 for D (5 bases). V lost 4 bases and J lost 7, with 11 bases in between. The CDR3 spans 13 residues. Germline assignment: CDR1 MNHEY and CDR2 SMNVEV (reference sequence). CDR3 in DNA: TGTGCCAGCAGTTGGGGCCTTAGGCAGCCCCAGCATTTT. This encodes CASSWGLRQPQHF.

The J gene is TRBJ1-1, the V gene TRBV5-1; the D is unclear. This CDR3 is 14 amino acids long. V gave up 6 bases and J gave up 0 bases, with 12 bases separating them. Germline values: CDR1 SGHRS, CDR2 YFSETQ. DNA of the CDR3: TGCGCCAGCAAAAGCCTGGGAGTGAACACTGAAGCTTTCTTT. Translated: CASKSLGVNTEAFF.

The CDR3: CAISESPGQETQYF. The CDR3 DNA sequence: TGTGCCATCAGTGAGTCCCCAGGGCAAGAGACCCAGTACTTC. The V call is TRBV10-3, the J call TRBJ2-5, with D perhaps matching TRBD1 (5 bases). Trimming shortened V by 0 bases and J by 2 bases, and 7 bases separated the two germline ends. CDR1 ENHRY and CDR2 SYGVKD come from the germline V gene. This CDR3 is 14 amino acids long.

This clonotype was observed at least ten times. The CDR3 sequence: CSASRQTLAKNIQYF. CDR3 DNA: TGCAGTGCTAGTCGCCAGACACTAGCCAAAAACATTCAGTACTTC. This sequence joins TRBV20-1 and TRBJ2-4, with D unresolved. Germline V gene data show CDR1 as DFQATT and CDR2 as SNEGSKA (reference sequence). V dropped 3 bases and J dropped 0 bases, with 12 bases sitting between them. This CDR3 is built from 15 residues.

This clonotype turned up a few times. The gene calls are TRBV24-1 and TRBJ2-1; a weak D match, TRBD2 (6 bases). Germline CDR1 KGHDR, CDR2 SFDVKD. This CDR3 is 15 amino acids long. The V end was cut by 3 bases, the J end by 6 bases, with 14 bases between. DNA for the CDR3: TGTGCCACCAGTGATAGTCGGAGGGCCACCAATGAGCAGTTCTTC. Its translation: CATSDSRRATNEQFF.

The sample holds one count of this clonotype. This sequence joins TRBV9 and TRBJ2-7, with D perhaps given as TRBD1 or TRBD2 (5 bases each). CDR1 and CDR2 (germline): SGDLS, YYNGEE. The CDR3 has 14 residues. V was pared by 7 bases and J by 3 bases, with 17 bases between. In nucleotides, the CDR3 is TGTGCCAGCTCCCCCGGGACGGATTACTACGAGCAGTACGTC. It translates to CASSPGTDYYEQYV.